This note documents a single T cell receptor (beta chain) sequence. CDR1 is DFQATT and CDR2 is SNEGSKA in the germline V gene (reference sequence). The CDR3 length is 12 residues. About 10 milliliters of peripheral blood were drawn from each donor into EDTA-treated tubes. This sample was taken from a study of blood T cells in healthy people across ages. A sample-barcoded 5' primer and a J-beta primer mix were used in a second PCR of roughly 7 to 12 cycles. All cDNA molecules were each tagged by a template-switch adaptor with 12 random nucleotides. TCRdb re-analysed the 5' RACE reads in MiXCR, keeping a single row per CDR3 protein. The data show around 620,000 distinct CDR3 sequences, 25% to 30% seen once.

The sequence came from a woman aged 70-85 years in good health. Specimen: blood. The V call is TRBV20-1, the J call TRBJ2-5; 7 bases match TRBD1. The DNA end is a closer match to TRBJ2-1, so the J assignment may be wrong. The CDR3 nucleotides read TGCAGTGCCCATTACAGGGGCGGTGAGCAGTTCTTC. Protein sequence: CSAHYRGGEQFF.